This T cell receptor beta chain was captured in a study of a mutant IDH1 vaccine in newly diagnosed glioma. Across the whole study: Patients in the study were vaccinated eight times, receiving shots in weeks 1, 3, 5, 7, 11, 15, 19 and 23.

TCRdb's copy holds only in-frame clones and misses some; the assay was immunoSEQ multiplex PCR. The sample lists some 26,000 clones, 80% to 85% seen once, with approximately 15% in the top ten. Time point indicated: week 23, last vaccination. Doses of 300 ug of mutant IDH1 20-mer peptide were given with topical imiquimod. Each donor presented with a new WHO grade 3 or 4 astrocytoma that tested IDH1-mutant and showed ATRX loss. CDR3 size: 12 residues. Germline V gene lookup returns CDR1 WNHNN and CDR2 SYGVQD (reference sequence). Trimming cost V 8 bases and J 4 bases, with 11 bases left between them. With regard to this clone: The antigen is not known.

The TCR comes from a woman younger than 45 with glioma. The sequenced sample was PBMCs, obtained from a glioma patient whose treatment included an IDH1 peptide vaccine. The rearrangement joins TRBV10-1 to TRBJ2-5, with D perhaps matching TRBD2 (6 bases). The DNA for the CDR3 is TGCGCCAGCCTGGGACTGGGAGAGACCCAGTACTTC. Translation gives CASLGLGETQYF.